Listed here are 12 T cell receptor beta chains from one sample, sequenced in a study of T cells in localized non-small cell lung cancer. TCRdb's copy holds only in-frame clones and misses some; the assay was immunoSEQ multiplex PCR. The sample consists of about 9,000 clones, 92% of them appearing once. Here the sequenced sample was peripheral blood, taken before any cancer treatment. The receptors originated from a woman aged 35 to 75 with stage I squamous cell lung carcinoma.

This clone occurred a few times. The rearrangement joins TRBV5-4 to TRBJ1-2; TRBD1 is a possible D gene (6 bases). The CDR3 extends over 15 amino acids. V was cut by 4 bases and J by 1 base, with 14 bases left in between. Germline V lookup: CDR1 SGHNT, CDR2 YYREEE (reference sequence). CDR3 nucleotides: TGTGCCAGCAGCCGACCGACAGGCCTTAACTATGGCTACACCTTC. Translated, it gives CASSRPTGLNYGYTF.

V usage is TRBV7-3 and J usage is TRBJ2-2; D possibly corresponds to TRBD2 (5 bases). V was trimmed by 2 bases and J by 5 bases, leaving 9 bases between them. Germline V CDR1 and CDR2: SGHTA, FQGTGA. This CDR3 is built from 14 residues. The DNA for the CDR3 is TGTGCCAGCAGCTTATTGGGGAGTACCGGGGAGCTGTTTTTT. This encodes CASSLLGSTGELFF.

The chain couples TRBV5-6 to TRBJ2-3; D may correspond to TRBD1 or TRBD2 (5 bases each). Germline values: CDR1 SGHDT, CDR2 YYEEEE. The CDR3 runs 15 residues. Trimming pared 5 bases from V and 5 bases from J, leaving 18 bases between. In DNA form, the CDR3 reads TGTGCCAGCAGGACAGTGAGGGATCAAAGAGATACGCAGTATTTT. Protein sequence: CASRTVRDQRDTQYF.

J is TRBJ1-4 and V is TRBV11-2; D unresolved. CDR3 size: 14 residues. Deletions cut 7 bases from V and 0 bases from J, with 9 bases between. Germline V CDR1 and CDR2: SGHAT, FQNNGV. The DNA of the CDR3 is TGTGCCAGCAAACAAGGTGCAACTAATGAAAAACTGTTTTTT. Protein sequence: CASKQGATNEKLFF.

The genes are TRBV6-6 and TRBJ2-3; either TRBD1 or TRBD2 may supply D (5 bases each). V was trimmed by 7 bases and J by 0 bases, leaving 17 bases between them. The CDR3 consists of 16 residues. Germline CDR1 MNHNY, CDR2 SVGAGI (reference sequence). The CDR3 sequence is CASNLDGGRSTDTQYF. The CDR3 DNA is TGTGCCAGCAACTTGGATGGGGGACGGAGCACAGATACGCAGTATTTT.

The rearrangement joins TRBV4-3 to TRBJ2-3, with D uncertain. Looked up from germline, CDR1 is LGHNA and CDR2 is YSLEER. The CDR3 consists of 15 residues. The V gene lost 0 bases and the J gene lost 1 base, with 8 bases spanning the gap. The CDR3 region is CASSQDRYGTDTQYF. The CDR3 nucleotides are TGCGCCAGCAGCCAAGATCGATATGGCACAGATACGCAGTATTTT.

The chain couples TRBV28 to TRBJ2-5; perhaps TRBD1 as D (5 bases). This CDR3 region has 11 residues. Trimming pared 4 bases from V and 5 bases from J, leaving 5 bases between. Germline V gene lookup returns CDR1 MDHEN and CDR2 SYDVKM. The CDR3 spells CASSWGETQYF. The CDR3 DNA is TGTGCCAGCAGTTGGGGCGAGACCCAGTACTTC.

The chain couples TRBV27 to TRBJ1-5; 7 nucleotides align to TRBD1. This CDR3 is built from 14 residues. Unmatched junction bases numbered 6, after V lost 6 bases and J lost 4 bases. Per germline, CDR1 MNHEY and CDR2 SMNVEV (reference sequence). CDR3 sequence reads: CASRPGQPNQPQHF. The CDR3 bases are TGTGCCAGCAGGCCGGGACAGCCGAATCAGCCCCAGCATTTT.

The chain combines TRBV7-2 with TRBJ2-4; TRBD2 might be the D (5 bases). This CDR3 comprises 14 residues. Trimming stripped 3 bases from V and 9 bases from J, with 15 bases between. The germline gives CDR1 SGHTA, CDR2 FQGNSA. The CDR3: CASSFRYEGGIQYF. The CDR3 DNA is TGTGCCAGCAGCTTTCGCTATGAGGGTGGCATTCAGTACTTC.

The J gene is TRBJ1-1, the V gene TRBV7-6, with 8 bases lining up with TRBD1. The CDR3 has 14 amino acids. CDR1 is SGHVS, CDR2 FNYEAQ, per germline. Trimming cost V 2 bases and J 1 base; bases outside gene matches: 0. As DNA, the CDR3 is TGTGCCAGCAGCTTACAGGGGGCGAACACTGAAGCTTTCTTT. This translates into CASSLQGANTEAFF.

The V and J genes are TRBV30 and TRBJ1-3, with D possibly matching TRBD1 (6 bases). The germline V gene has CDR1 GTSNPN and CDR2 SVGIG (reference sequence). The CDR3 totals 15 residues. V was pared by 4 bases and J by 0 bases, with 13 bases between. Written as DNA, the CDR3 is TGTGCCTGGACTCTGGGACATTTCTCTGGAAACACCATATATTTT. This codes for CAWTLGHFSGNTIYF.

The J gene is TRBJ2-1, the V gene TRBV2; either TRBD1 or TRBD2 may supply D (5 bases each). The CDR3 is 13 residues long. V shed 3 bases and J shed 4 bases, with 7 bases lying between them. CDR1 is SNHLY and CDR2 is FYNNEI in the germline V gene. CDR3 sequence: CASSERGYNEQFF. The CDR3 DNA is TGTGCCAGCAGTGAGAGGGGATACAATGAGCAGTTCTTC.